The clone carrying this TCR beta chain was counted many times. Its cognate antigen is unknown. Deletions cut 2 bases from V and 0 bases from J, with 7 bases between. This CDR3 comprises 14 residues. Germline CDR1 LGHDT, CDR2 YNNKEL (reference sequence). This sample is part of a study of regulatory T cells in long-lasting Graves disease. Regarding the study as a whole: Newly diagnosed patients shared more than 750 public clonotypes; persistent patients shared more than 2,500.

Time point noted: newly diagnosed GD, antithyroid drugs for less than 3 months. Following extraction of RNA from PBMCs, that RNA was used to make the TCR library. According to the study, TCR beta libraries were built with iRepertoire HTBI primers and CDR3-region Arm-PCR. TCRdb fed the multiplex PCR reads into MiXCR, producing one record per CDR3 protein. This sample has 400,000 to 550,000 distinct CDR3 sequences; over 15% occur once, and the top ten carry around 10%. This sample also appeared in a second study, on T cells in Graves' hyperthyroidism and ophthalmopathy. From that second work: HTBI primers were employed in a first-round RT-PCR of the TCR CDR3.

The receptor comes from a woman in her 30s with Graves disease. The chain employs TRBV3-1 and TRBJ2-5; no clear D. The sample here was peripheral blood mononuclear cells (PBMCs), taken at new diagnosis, from a patient treated with antithyroid drugs. The CDR3 is CASSQTTDQETQYF. DNA of the CDR3: TGTGCCAGCAGCCAAACTACAGACCAAGAGACCCAGTACTTC.